These 15 T cell receptor beta chains originate from one sample sequenced in a study of shared clonotypes between healthy human individuals. The data were produced by immunoSEQ multiplex PCR, yet TCRdb's version contains in-frame clones alone and is incomplete. Found here are roughly 2,300,000 clones, about nine tenths of them singletons; the top ten hold more than 0.35%. Sequencing input: naive CD4+ T cells from PBMCs. Subset noted: CD45RA+ positively selected. These receptors came from a man younger than 35 in good health. Some clones in this sample may be carry-over from other donors' samples.

The chain recombines TRBV6-1 with TRBJ1-1; possible D gene TRBD1, 5 bases. Deletions cut 7 bases from V and 0 bases from J, with 12 bases between. CDR1 is MNHNS, CDR2 SASEGT, per germline. This CDR3 comprises 14 residues. CDR3 DNA sequence: TGTGCCAGCACCGCAGGGACCTTGAACACTGAAGCTTTCTTT. It is translated as CASTAGTLNTEAFF.

The rearrangement links TRBV29-1 to TRBJ2-2; D is uncertain. V lost 2 bases and J lost 7, with 14 bases in between. CDR1 SQVTM and CDR2 ANQGSEA come from the germline V gene. The CDR3 consists of 14 residues. CDR3 sequence: CSVEWPRSIGELFF. As DNA, the CDR3 is TGCAGCGTTGAATGGCCCAGATCCATCGGGGAGCTGTTTTTT.

The gene calls are TRBV2 and TRBJ1-2; 7 positions agree with TRBD1. V gave up 5 bases and J gave up 0 bases; unmatched junction bases: 3. Germline V gene data show CDR1 as SNHLY and CDR2 as FYNNEI. This CDR3 is built from 14 residues. The CDR3 spells CASSRDSANYGYTF. In DNA form, the CDR3 reads TGTGCCAGCAGTCGGGACAGCGCTAACTATGGCTACACCTTC.

The J gene is TRBJ2-1, the V gene TRBV19; D remains unclear. The germline V and J ends were trimmed by 0 bases and 4 bases, with 13 bases remaining between them. CDR1 LNHDA and CDR2 SQIVND come from the germline V gene (reference sequence). This CDR3 is built from 16 residues. For the CDR3, the DNA is TGTGCCAGTAGTATAGATCCCGAACCAAGATACAATGAGCAGTTCTTC. Amino acids: CASSIDPEPRYNEQFF.

This clone appeared once. The rearrangement uses TRBV2 and TRBJ2-7; tentatively, D is TRBD1 (5 bases). V gave up 6 bases and J gave up 7 bases, with 16 bases separating them. Germline assignment: CDR1 SNHLY and CDR2 FYNNEI. The CDR3 has 13 residues. Here the CDR3 DNA reads TGTGCCAGCAGGGGGCAGCCCTACGAAGAGCAGTACTTC. Amino acids: CASRGQPYEEQYF.

This chain joins TRBV5-4 and TRBJ2-3, with D unresolved. Deletions cut 0 bases from V and 6 bases from J, with 11 bases between. The germline gives CDR1 SGHNT, CDR2 YYREEE (reference sequence). CDR3 size: 14 residues. CDR3 bases: TGTGCCAGCAGCTTGGGGCTAGGTAGGGATACGCAGTATTTT. Its protein product is CASSLGLGRDTQYF.

The chain couples TRBV9 to TRBJ2-2; 7 nucleotides line up with TRBD2. Per the germline V gene, CDR1 is SGDLS and CDR2 is YYNGEE. The V and J ends lost 2 bases and 7 bases, in that order; junction bases with no gene match: 8. There are 15 residues in the CDR3. In DNA form, the CDR3 reads TGTGCCAGCAGCGTCCCTAGCGGAGCCCACGGGGAGCTGTTTTTT. It specifies CASSVPSGAHGELFF.

The rearrangement links TRBV5-1 to TRBJ2-7, with 7 bases lining up with TRBD2. Germline-derived CDR1 and CDR2 are SGHRS and YFSETQ. The junction had 8 bases not matched to a gene; V was cut back by 1 base and J by 7 bases. The CDR3 totals 14 residues. This CDR3 reads CASSLIAGSQEQYF. As DNA, the CDR3 is TGCGCCAGCAGCTTGATAGCGGGCTCTCAAGAGCAGTACTTC.

This rearrangement joins TRBV19 to TRBJ2-7; D is ambiguous. Germline CDR1 is LNHDA and CDR2 is SQIVND (reference sequence). Trimming shortened V by 6 bases and J by 2 bases, and 11 bases separated the two germline ends. The CDR3 runs 13 residues. CDR3 amino acids: CASRGSATYEQYF. The CDR3 region has the DNA TGTGCCAGTAGGGGGTCCGCTACCTACGAGCAGTACTTC.

A word on this clone: This same CDR3 is encoded by further DNA sequences in the sample. V usage is TRBV7-3 and J usage is TRBJ1-3; D not resolved. Trimming removed 4 bases at V and 2 bases at J, with 6 bases between. This CDR3 comprises 13 residues. Germline V gene data show CDR1 as SGHTA and CDR2 as FQGTGA. CDR3 residues: CASSSGPGNTIYF. The CDR3 DNA follows: TGTGCCAGCAGCTCCGGGCCTGGAAACACCATATATTTT. Full variable domain (missing parts from reference TRBV7-3 and TRBJ1-3): GAGVSQTPSNKVTEKGKYVELRCDPISGHTALYWYRQSLGQGPEFLIYFQGTGAADDSGLPNDRFFAVRPEGSVSTLKIQRTERGDSAVYLCASSSGPGNTIYFGEGSWLTVV.

About this clone: Other DNA sequences in this sample translate to the same CDR3. The rearrangement uses TRBV7-9 and TRBJ1-3; unclear D gene. The V and J ends lost 1 base and 0 bases respectively, with 7 bases between them. Germline V gene lookup returns CDR1 SEHNR and CDR2 FQNEAQ (reference sequence). CDR3 length: 15 amino acids. In DNA, the CDR3 is TGTGCCAGCAGCTTAGGGCGGGTCTCTGGAAACACCATATATTTT. Encoded protein: CASSLGRVSGNTIYF.

The rearrangement uses TRBV7-2 and TRBJ1-2; D remains ambiguous. The ends were cut back, 1 base at V and 3 bases at J, with 12 bases in the middle. Germline V gives CDR1 SGHTA, CDR2 FQGNSA. This CDR3 is 15 amino acids long. Here the CDR3 reads CASSLGGAGYYGYTF. In DNA form, the CDR3 reads TGTGCCAGCAGCTTAGGAGGAGCGGGATACTATGGCTACACCTTC.

The V and J genes are TRBV29-1 and TRBJ1-4; D perhaps matches TRBD1 (5 bases). Germline V CDR1 and CDR2: SQVTM, ANQGSEA. The CDR3 covers 12 residues. The V end was cut by 7 bases, the J end by 7 bases, with 13 bases between. CDR3 loop: CSGGRSGEKLFF. The CDR3 DNA is TGCAGCGGGGGGAGGTCGGGTGAAAAACTGTTTTTT.

The CDR3 is CASSGNGDEQFF. CDR3 coding DNA: TGTGCCAGCAGCGGCAATGGCGATGAGCAGTTCTTC. J is TRBJ2-1 and V is TRBV11-3; no reliable D call. Trimming stripped 5 bases from V and 8 bases from J, with 10 bases between. CDR1 SGHNT and CDR2 YENEEA come from the germline V gene. This CDR3 has 12 amino acids.

The J gene is TRBJ2-7, the V gene TRBV18; 14 bases align to TRBD2. The V segment lost 4 bases and the J segment 6 bases; nucleotides outside the gene matches: 8. From germline, CDR1 is KGHSH and CDR2 LQKENI. This CDR3 is 16 amino acids long. The chain's CDR3 is CASSLPGTSGSLEQYF. CDR3 in DNA: TGTGCCAGCTCACTGCCCGGGACTAGCGGGAGTCTCGAGCAGTACTTC.